This TCR beta chain is drawn from a study of neurological immune-mediated disorders. The method for making cDNA was 5'RACE, and it used 10-nucleotide random UMIs. From the 5' RACE reads, TCRdb called clonotypes with MiXCR, one entry per CDR3 protein. The data contain roughly 15,000 distinct CDR3 sequences, 14% to 15% of them singletons. In regard to this clonotype: The antigen is undetermined.

Trimming cost V 6 bases and J 10 bases; bases outside gene matches: 10. The CDR3 is made up of 14 amino acids. CDR1 and CDR2 (germline): SGHTA, FQGNSA. Study observations and caveats: None of the CDR3 amino acid sequences of expanded clones recurred across subjects, suggesting private repertoires in all groups.

Unsorted libraries came from 2 million PBMCs stored at -80 °C. The chain has TRBV7-2 and TRBJ2-2; 8 nucleotides agree with TRBD1. The sample consisted of PBMCs. The sequence came from a man in his 60s with HTLV-1-associated myelopathy (HAM/TSP). In DNA form, the CDR3 reads TGTGCCAGCAGAACGGACAGGGACACAGAGGAGCTGTTTTTT. It encodes CASRTDRDTEELFF. The full variable domain, its missing parts supplied by reference TRBV7-2 and TRBJ2-2, is GAGVSQSPSNKVTEKGKDVELRCDPISGHTALYWYRQSLGQGLEFLIYFQGNSAPDKSGLPSDRFSAERTGGSVSTLTIQRTQQEDSAVYLCASRTDRDTEELFFGEGSRLTVL.